This passage covers 21 T cell receptor beta chains from one sample sequenced in a study of blood T cell repertoires in COVID-19 (dated by TCRdb to about 2020). Libraries were prepared through the immunoSEQ multiplex PCR assay. Drawn from immuneACCESS, this table holds only the in-frame rearrangements with V and J called that TCRdb kept. Clones are partly lost; checked studies trace under half to an unresolved V gene and leave the rest unexplained. The sample data list 150,000 or so clones, and roughly 82% of these were observed just once. Approximately 6.8% of the sample rests with the top ten. Specimen: peripheral blood. The source of these receptors is a woman aged 40-49 years with COVID-19, enrolled during active disease.

The chain couples TRBV7-9 to TRBJ1-1; TRBD1 aligns across 9 bases. Germline assignment: CDR1 SEHNR and CDR2 FQNEAQ (reference sequence). V gave up 5 bases and J gave up 3 bases; unmatched junction bases: 13. This CDR3 is built from 17 residues. The CDR3 bases are TGTGCCAGCAGCCTTGGGGACGGGACAGGGTATGACACTGAAGCTTTCTTT. This encodes CASSLGDGTGYDTEAFF. Drawing the rest from reference TRBV7-9 and TRBJ1-1, the complete variable domain is DTGVSQNPRHKITKRGQNVTFRCDPISEHNRLYWYRQTLGQGPEFLTYFQNEAQLEKSRLLSDRFSAERPKGSFSTLEIQRTEQGDSAMYLCASSLGDGTGYDTEAFFGQGTRLTVV.

CDR3 in amino acids: CASSRIRTGPNEQFF. CDR3 in DNA: TGTGCCAGCAGCCGCATCCGGACAGGCCCCAATGAGCAGTTCTTC. The chain uses TRBV11-2 and TRBJ2-1, with 7 bases that match TRBD1. This CDR3 spans 15 amino acids. Per the germline V gene, CDR1 is SGHAT and CDR2 is FQNNGV. The V and J ends lost 5 bases and 6 bases, in that order; junction bases with no gene match: 10.

The V call is TRBV19, the J call TRBJ2-7; 8 bases are a match to TRBD2. Looked up from germline, CDR1 is LNHDA and CDR2 is SQIVND (reference sequence). The CDR3 extends over 14 amino acids. Losses at the gene ends were 9 bases for V and 0 bases for J; bases not matched to a gene: 7. The CDR3 DNA reads as TGTGCCAGCAAACTAGCGGCAAGCTCCTACGAGCAGTACTTC. Translating it yields CASKLAASSYEQYF.

This clone was seen a handful of times. Written as DNA, the CDR3 is TGTGCCAGCAGGGAACAGGGGTACTATGGCTACACCTTC. Translating it yields CASREQGYYGYTF. The chain has TRBV27 and TRBJ1-2; 7 nucleotides match TRBD1. Germline CDR1 MNHEY, CDR2 SMNVEV (reference sequence). After removal of 6 bases from V and 3 bases from J, the junction contained 4 bases not matched to a gene. The CDR3 contains 13 residues.

A single count supports this clone. The chain couples TRBV18 to TRBJ1-3; the D is unclear. The CDR3 has 16 amino acids. V was clipped by 4 bases and J by 2 bases, with 15 bases between them. Germline-derived CDR1 and CDR2 are KGHSH and LQKENI. CDR3 nucleotides: TGTGCCAGCTCACTTAAACCACAGTCGGCTGGAAACACCATATATTTT. It codes for CASSLKPQSAGNTIYF.

The genes are TRBV15 and TRBJ2-5; the D gene is possibly TRBD2 (6 bases). Germline V lookup: CDR1 LNHNV, CDR2 YYDKDF (reference sequence). V was trimmed by 1 base and J by 3 bases, leaving 9 bases between them. CDR3 length: 14 residues. The CDR3 is CATSRGQREETQYF. CDR3 in DNA: TGTGCCACCAGCAGAGGGCAGCGGGAAGAGACCCAGTACTTC.

J is TRBJ2-1 and V is TRBV19, with 9 bases aligning to TRBD2. Germline trimming cut 4 bases from V and 3 bases from J; bases unmatched to any gene: 13. There are 18 residues in the CDR3. Germline-derived CDR1 and CDR2 are LNHDA and SQIVND (reference sequence). Here the CDR3 DNA reads TGTGCCAGTAGTACATTTGCGACTAGCGGTATAATCTACAATGAGCAGTTCTTC. Its protein product is CASSTFATSGIIYNEQFF.

A few counts support this clone. The chain is built from TRBV30 and TRBJ1-2; D gene uncertain. V shed 1 base and J shed 8 bases, with 20 bases lying between them. Germline lookup yields CDR1 GTSNPN and CDR2 SVGIG (reference sequence). This CDR3 region has 15 residues. CDR3 sequence (DNA): TGTGCCTGGAGTGCCCTAGATTCAGAATCGGGGGGCTACACCTTC. This gives the protein CAWSALDSESGGYTF.

The V gene is TRBV2, the J gene TRBJ1-2, with TRBD1 matching 12 bases. J was trimmed by 3 bases and V by 3 bases; bases with no gene match: 2. The CDR3 spans 15 residues. Germline CDR1 reads SNHLY; CDR2 reads FYNNEI. CDR3 loop: CASSDGTGGDYGYTF. DNA for the CDR3: TGTGCCAGCAGTGACGGGACAGGGGGCGACTATGGCTACACCTTC.

The chain employs TRBV2 and TRBJ1-2; D unclear. Trimming took 9 bases from V and 4 from J, leaving 12 bases between them. The CDR3 covers 12 residues. CDR1 and CDR2 (germline): SNHLY, FYNNEI. The CDR3 protein is CARAGGSYGYTF. CDR3 DNA: TGTGCCAGGGCTGGCGGATCCTATGGCTACACCTTC.

This clone has a handful of counts. This rearrangement joins TRBV15 to TRBJ2-7; 11 nucleotides align to TRBD1. CDR1 and CDR2 (germline): LNHNV, YYDKDF (reference sequence). CDR3 length equals 18 residues. V dropped 2 bases and J dropped 5; count of bases not matched to a gene: 14. The DNA for the CDR3 is TGTGCCACCAGCAGACGCGGACAGGGGGCCGCCCAGTGGAACGAGCAGTACTTC. This codes for CATSRRGQGAAQWNEQYF.

The CDR3 sequence is CASSSSGLAGDTGELFF. The CDR3 DNA reads as TGTGCCAGCAGTTCGAGCGGGTTAGCGGGGGACACCGGGGAGCTGTTTTTT. V gene TRBV6-4 combines with J gene TRBJ2-2; 9 nucleotides agree with TRBD2. CDR3 size: 17 residues. Per germline, CDR1 MRHNA and CDR2 SNTAGT. J was trimmed by 3 bases and V by 5 bases; bases with no gene match: 10.

This chain uses TRBV10-1 with TRBJ2-2; the D gene is possibly TRBD2 (5 bases). V shed 4 bases and J shed 2 bases, with 11 bases lying between them. Per germline, CDR1 WNHNN and CDR2 SYGVQD (reference sequence). This CDR3 has 15 amino acids. The CDR3 reads CASSVASRNTGELFF. CDR3 in DNA: TGCGCCAGCAGTGTTGCTAGCAGAAACACCGGGGAGCTGTTTTTT.

The genes are TRBV9 and TRBJ1-6; no firm D call. V gave up 0 bases and J gave up 7 bases, with 8 bases separating them. Germline assignment: CDR1 SGDLS and CDR2 YYNGEE. The CDR3 sequence is 14 residues long. Here the CDR3 reads CASSVGWENSPLHF. DNA of the CDR3: TGTGCCAGCAGCGTAGGCTGGGAGAATTCACCCCTCCACTTT.

The genes are TRBV5-4 and TRBJ1-2, with a tentative D call TRBD1 (6 bases). Trimming removed 4 bases from V and 1 base from J, with 17 bases in between. The germline V gene has CDR1 SGHNT and CDR2 YYREEE (reference sequence). The CDR3 extends over 16 amino acids. CDR3: CASSPGGRDINYGYTF. CDR3 DNA sequence: TGTGCCAGCAGCCCTGGGGGCAGAGATATTAACTATGGCTACACCTTC.

The chain uses TRBV4-1 and TRBJ1-2; the match to TRBD1 covers 8 bases. V lost 3 bases and J lost 7; bases outside the gene matches: 13. The CDR3 totals 16 residues. CDR1 is MGHRA, CDR2 YSYEKL, per germline. CDR3 DNA: TGCGCCAGCAGCCAGTTTATCCCCCTGGACAGGGCTGGCTACACCTTC. This sequence encodes CASSQFIPLDRAGYTF.

This chain connects TRBV9 to TRBJ2-3; 9 nucleotides line up with TRBD2. Germline V gene sequence: CDR1 SGDLS, CDR2 YYNGEE. V was clipped by 1 base and J by 5 bases; unmatched bases: 5. The CDR3 has 15 amino acids. The CDR3 is CASSVLREGRDTQYF. The DNA of the CDR3 is TGTGCCAGCAGCGTACTGCGGGAGGGCCGAGATACGCAGTATTTT.

V usage is TRBV30 and J usage is TRBJ1-4; D is perhaps TRBD1 (6 bases). Germline loops: CDR1 GTSNPN, CDR2 SVGIG (reference sequence). Between the trimmed V and J ends, which lost 8 bases and 2 bases, there was a span of 12 bases. The CDR3 extends over 13 amino acids. CDR3 DNA sequence: TGTGCCGCGAATCAGGGGACTAATGAAAAACTGTTTTTT. Its protein is CAANQGTNEKLFF.

This clone was counted between two and nine times. The V and J genes are TRBV3-1 (or the pseudogene TRBV3-2) and TRBJ2-1; 14 bases map to TRBD2. The CDR3 sequence is 16 residues long. The trim removed 4 bases at V and 5 bases at J, leaving 4 bases unmatched. CDR1 is LGHDT and CDR2 is YNNKEL in the germline V gene (reference sequence). The CDR3 region has the DNA TGTGCCAGCAGCCGACTAGCGGGGGGGCTAAACAATGAGCAGTTCTTC. Protein sequence: CASSRLAGGLNNEQFF.

This clone was detected only a few times. The genes are TRBV30 and TRBJ2-6; tentatively, D is TRBD2 (5 bases). V was shortened by 5 bases and J by 2 bases, with 7 bases between the two germline ends. The CDR3 loop spans 13 amino acids. Germline V CDR1 and CDR2: GTSNPN, SVGIG (reference sequence). CDR3 coding DNA: TGTGCCTGGCAGACTACTGGGGCCAACGTCCTGACTTTC. This translates into CAWQTTGANVLTF.

This clone was seen more than once but under ten times. The chain combines TRBV4-2 with TRBJ1-2; the D gene is possibly TRBD1 (6 bases). V was clipped by 4 bases and J by 2 bases, with 14 bases between them. Germline loops: CDR1 LGHNA, CDR2 YNFKEQ. The CDR3 totals 15 residues. The CDR3 loop reads CASSLQPDSNYGYTF. CDR3 in DNA: TGTGCCAGCAGCCTCCAACCGGACAGCAACTATGGCTACACCTTC.